This record covers a single T cell receptor (beta chain). Its specificity is unknown. This record comes from a study of PD-1 blockade in mismatch repair-deficient tumors. The wider study: Patients had around 11 mismatch repair-deficient cancer types, all previously treated and progressing.

Every patient had mismatch repair deficiency by PCR or immunohistochemistry. The TCR-sequenced patients were three responders to pembrolizumab. Study-level results: Tumor-resident clones, often undetectable pretreatment in blood, expanded then contracted after pembrolizumab.

Clones were read by immunoSEQ multiplex PCR, and TCRdb kept only the in-frame ones, dropping some. The data show around 120,000 clones, 70% to 90% seen once. Germline assignment: CDR1 SGHVS and CDR2 FNYEAQ. The V end was cut by 3 bases, the J end by 6 bases, with 9 bases between. The CDR3 runs to 12 residues. This specimen was peripheral blood, taken 44 weeks after starting pembrolizumab. This TCR was recovered from an adult with mismatch repair-deficient cancer. The chain combines TRBV7-6 with TRBJ2-7, with no clear D. The CDR3 protein is CASSFRSGEQYF. The CDR3 DNA reads TGTGCCAGCAGCTTTAGGTCGGGCGAGCAGTACTTC.